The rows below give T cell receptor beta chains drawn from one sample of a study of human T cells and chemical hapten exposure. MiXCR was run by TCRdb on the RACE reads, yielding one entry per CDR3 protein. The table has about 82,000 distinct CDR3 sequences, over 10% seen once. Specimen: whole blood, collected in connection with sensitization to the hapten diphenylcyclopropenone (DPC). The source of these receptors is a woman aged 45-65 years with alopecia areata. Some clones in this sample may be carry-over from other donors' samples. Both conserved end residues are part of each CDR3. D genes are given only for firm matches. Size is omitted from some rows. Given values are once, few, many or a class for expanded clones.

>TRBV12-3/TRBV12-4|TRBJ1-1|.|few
TGTGCCAGCAGTTTAGAACTAGGGGGGGTGAGGAACACTGAAGCTTTCTTT
CASSLELGGVRNTEAFF
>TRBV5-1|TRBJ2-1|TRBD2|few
TGCGCCAGCAGCTTTAGACTAGCGGGGTATAATGAGCAGTTCTTC
CASSFRLAGYNEQFF
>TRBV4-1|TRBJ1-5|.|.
TGCGCCAGCAGCCAAATGGGGGGCGGGGAGCCCCAGCATTTT
CASSQMGGGEPQHF
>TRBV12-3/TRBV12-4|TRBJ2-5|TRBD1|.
TGTGCCAGCTCCGGGACAGGCAAAGAGACCCAGTACTTC
CASSGTGKETQYF
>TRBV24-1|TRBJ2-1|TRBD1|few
TGTGCCACCAGTGACATGGACAGGAACAATGAGCAGTTCTTC
CATSDMDRNNEQFF
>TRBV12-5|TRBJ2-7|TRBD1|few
TGTGCTAGTGGTCGCGGGACAGGGGGCTACTACGAGCAGTACTTC
CASGRGTGGYYEQYF
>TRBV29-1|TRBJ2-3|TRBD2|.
TGCAGCGTTGAAGCAGGTGCTAGGGTAGCGGGGGGCACAGATACGCAGTATTTT
CSVEAGARVAGGTDTQYF
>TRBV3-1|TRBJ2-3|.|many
TGTGCCAGCAGCCAAGATAGGGGGGGTCGCACAGATACGCAGTATTTT
CASSQDRGGRTDTQYF
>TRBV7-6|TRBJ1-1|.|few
TGTGCCAGCAGCTTAGAACGGGGGCCTATGAACACTGAAGCTTTCTTT
CASSLERGPMNTEAFF
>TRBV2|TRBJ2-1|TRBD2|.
TGTGCCAGCAGTGATAGGCTAGCGGGGAATGAGCAGTTCTTC
CASSDRLAGNEQFF
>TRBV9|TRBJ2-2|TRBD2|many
TGTGCCAGCAGCGTCGGGTCACAGGGTCTGGGACTAGCGGGTCACGGGGAGCTGTTTTTT
CASSVGSQGLGLAGHGELFF
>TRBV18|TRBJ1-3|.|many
TGTGCCAGCTCAGCCATCACAGGGTCGGGAAACACCATATATTTT
CASSAITGSGNTIYF
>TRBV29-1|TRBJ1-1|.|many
TGCAGCGTTGCCCCCTCGGGAGGGTGGAACACTGAAGCTTTCTTT
CSVAPSGGWNTEAFF
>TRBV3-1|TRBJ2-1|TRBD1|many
TGTGCCAGCAGCCGGGGGACAGGGGGCAACAATGAGCAGTTCTTC
CASSRGTGGNNEQFF
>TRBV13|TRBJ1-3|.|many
TGTGCCAGCAGCTATATACTGAGGGGGAGCGCTGGAAACACCATATATTTT
CASSYILRGSAGNTIYF
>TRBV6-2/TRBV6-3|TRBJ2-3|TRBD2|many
TGTGCCAGCAGTTATCTAGCGGGAGGAATCACAGATACGCAGTATTTT
CASSYLAGGITDTQYF
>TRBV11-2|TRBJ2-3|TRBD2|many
TGTGCCAGCAGCTTTACTAGCGGGAGTTCAGATACGCAGTATTTT
CASSFTSGSSDTQYF